Listed here is a single T cell receptor beta chain. Its matching antigen is unknown. Produced via immunoSEQ multiplex PCR; TCRdb's table is partial and in-frame only. The sample contains 130,000 to 150,000 clones, about nine tenths of which appear only once. These data come from a study of T cell responses to AZD1222 COVID-19 vaccine. The overall study: Pooled samples include second doses given at about 4 or 12 weeks.

Study observations and caveats: Increases in Spike-specific TCR breadth and depth were seen after two AZD1222 doses. Donors in the cohort were predominantly white British and more often female, and clonal diversity was possibly underestimated. Reportedly, nearly half of unique spike TCRs recognized epitopes outside B.1.351/B.1.1.7 mutations.

CDR3 length: 17 residues. Germline CDR1 and CDR2: MGHRA and YSYEKL. V was trimmed by 4 bases and J by 6 bases, leaving 24 bases between them. The sequencing used peripheral blood, collected on day 0 of AZD1222 vaccination. The source is an adult in good health. This chain connects TRBV4-1 to TRBJ1-2; D is perhaps TRBD1 (5 bases). CDR3 sequence reads: CASSRSPPGRGEDGYTF. DNA for the CDR3: TGCGCCAGCAGCCGGAGCCCGCCGGGACGGGGAGAAGATGGCTACACCTTC.